One and the same sample provided the 22 T cell receptor beta chains below, sequenced in a study of neurological immune-mediated disorders. TCRdb reanalysed the 5' RACE reads using MiXCR and keeps one entry per CDR3 protein. The sample consists of under 45,000 distinct CDR3 sequences, more than 14% of them appearing once. Sequencing used CD4+ T cells from blood. All receptors derive from a woman aged 55-69 years with HTLV-1-associated myelopathy (HAM/TSP).

This clonotype was seen repeatedly, ten times or more. J is TRBJ2-3 and V is TRBV12-3 or TRBV12-4; 8 positions match TRBD2. The V segment lost 3 bases and the J segment 2 bases; nucleotides outside the gene matches: 4. This CDR3 has 15 residues. The CDR3 protein is CASSLISGTTDTQYF. Here the CDR3 DNA reads TGTGCCAGCAGTTTGATTAGCGGGACCACAGATACGCAGTATTTT.

This clonotype was seen repeatedly, ten times or more. J is TRBJ1-6 and V is TRBV20-1; D is unclear. This CDR3 has 13 residues. Germline V lookup: CDR1 DFQATT, CDR2 SNEGSKA (reference sequence). The V gene lost 7 bases and the J gene lost 6 bases, with 13 bases spanning the gap. The CDR3: CSGASDANSPLHF. The CDR3 DNA reads as TGCAGTGGCGCGTCTGATGCTAATTCACCCCTCCACTTT.

This clonotype showed up many times. The chain combines TRBV20-1 with TRBJ2-3; D is possibly TRBD2 (5 bases). This CDR3 comprises 15 residues. The V gene lost 1 base and the J gene lost 5 bases, with 16 bases spanning the gap. Germline V gene lookup returns CDR1 DFQATT and CDR2 SNEGSKA (reference sequence). The CDR3 reads CSARGAPLVEDTQYF. CDR3 nucleotides: TGCAGTGCTAGAGGGGCCCCACTAGTCGAAGATACGCAGTATTTT.

This clonotype occurred many times. V and J are TRBV20-1 and TRBJ2-5; maybe TRBD1 (5 bases). The V and J ends lost 0 bases and 7 bases respectively, with 15 bases between them. Germline CDR1 DFQATT, CDR2 SNEGSKA (reference sequence). The CDR3 consists of 14 residues. The CDR3 DNA reads as TGCAGTGCTAGAGATCCCCAGGGTTTGGGGACCCAGTACTTC. This codes for CSARDPQGLGTQYF.

This clonotype has at least ten counts. The CDR3 coding sequence is TGCGCCAGCACCGCAGGGGGGTCCCCCAATGAGCAGTTCTTC. Translating gives CASTAGGSPNEQFF. The chain employs TRBV5-1 and TRBJ2-1; D is perhaps TRBD1 (7 bases). Germline assignment: CDR1 SGHRS and CDR2 YFSETQ. With 6 bases removed from V and 6 bases from J, the gap between germline ends came to 16 bases. The CDR3 totals 14 residues.

This clonotype was found many times. Germline and junction disagree at one end, which may indicate a read error. The CDR3, as DNA: TGTGCTAGCAGCTTAGTGCTAGCCGGAGAGACCCAGTACTTC. Protein product: CASSLVLAGETQYF. The chain recombines TRBV7-7 with TRBJ2-5; D might be TRBD2 (5 bases). The length of the CDR3 is 14 residues. Germline CDR1 SSHAT, CDR2 FNYEAQ (reference sequence).

This clonotype has at least ten counts. V is TRBV11-1 and J is TRBJ2-7; no clear D gene. Trimming left V 2 bases short and J 1 base short, with 9 bases between. The CDR3 consists of 14 residues. CDR1 is SGHAT, CDR2 FQDESV, per germline (reference sequence). In nucleotides, the CDR3 is TGTGCCAGCAGCTTACATGCCAGATCCTACGAGCAGTACTTC. Its translation is CASSLHARSYEQYF.

This clonotype has at least ten counts. The chain joins TRBV29-1 to TRBJ1-2; 8 bases map to TRBD1. CDR3 length: 11 amino acids. The germline CDR1 and CDR2 sequences are SQVTM and ANQGSEA. Trimming removed 4 bases from V and 8 bases from J; junction bases left unmatched: 3. Written as DNA, the CDR3 is TGCAGCGTTGTATCAGGGGGCGGCTACACCTTC. It encodes CSVVSGGGYTF. Full variable domain (missing parts from reference TRBV29-1 and TRBJ1-2): SAVISQKPSRDICQRGTSLTIQCQVDSQVTMMFWYRQQPGQSLTLIATANQGSEATYESGFVIDKFPISRPNLTFSTLTVSNMSPEDSSIYLCSVVSGGGYTFGSGTRLTVV.

This clonotype was observed at least ten times. The rearrangement joins TRBV6-5 to TRBJ1-2; D might be TRBD1 (5 bases). The CDR3 has 16 amino acids. CDR1 is MNHEY and CDR2 is SVGAGI in the germline V gene. Trimming removed 0 bases from V and 8 bases from J, with 19 bases in between. The CDR3 region has the DNA TGTGCCAGCAGTTACTCAGGGGCGGCGGACCCTCGAGGCTACACCTTC. This translates into CASSYSGAADPRGYTF.

The CDR3 coding sequence is TGTGCCACCAGTTATGCTAGTGGAGATACGCAGTATTTT. Amino acids: CATSYASGDTQYF. The J gene is TRBJ2-3, the V gene TRBV24-1; D call uncertain. The CDR3 length is 13 residues. Germline lookup yields CDR1 KGHDR and CDR2 SFDVKD. Trimming pared 6 bases from V and 5 bases from J, leaving 11 bases between.

Ten or more counts support this clonotype. The chain carries TRBV20-1 and TRBJ2-5, with 9 bases identical to TRBD2. V shed 7 bases and J 4 bases; nucleotides not matched to a gene: 22. CDR3 length equals 18 residues. CDR1 and CDR2 from the germline V gene are DFQATT and SNEGSKA (reference sequence). CDR3 DNA sequence: TGCAGTGGGCAGGGGGTTGTTGTACGCGGGGGGGCCGTAGAGACCCAGTACTTC. Protein sequence: CSGQGVVVRGGAVETQYF.

This clonotype has ten or more counts. This rearrangement joins TRBV6-6 to TRBJ1-2; a weak D match, TRBD1 (5 bases). The CDR3 spans 15 residues. V was shortened by 2 bases and J by 4 bases, with 14 bases between the two germline ends. Germline V gene sequence: CDR1 MNHNY, CDR2 SVGAGI (reference sequence). CDR3 amino acids: CASSYAGGEAYGYTF. The CDR3, as DNA: TGTGCCAGCAGTTACGCAGGAGGGGAAGCCTATGGCTACACCTTC.

There are many counts of this clonotype. The J gene is TRBJ1-2, the V gene TRBV4-1; D gene unclear. This CDR3 has 15 amino acids. CDR1 MGHRA and CDR2 YSYEKL come from the germline V gene. Trimming took off 0 bases at V and 5 bases at J, with 13 bases between the two ends. The CDR3 here is CASSQDNASGYGYTF. CDR3 bases: TGCGCCAGCAGCCAAGACAACGCCTCGGGGTATGGCTACACCTTC.

In this sample, this clonotype turned up many times. The V gene is TRBV7-2, the J gene TRBJ2-7, with D hard to call. Deletions cut 3 bases from V and 0 bases from J, with 6 bases between. The length of the CDR3 is 13 residues. The germline CDR1 and CDR2 sequences are SGHTA and FQGNSA. The CDR3 here is CASSFVSSYEQYF. CDR3 in DNA: TGTGCCAGCAGCTTCGTGAGCTCCTACGAGCAGTACTTC.

This clonotype came up many times. V is TRBV5-1 and J is TRBJ1-2; TRBD1 aligns across 7 bases. Per germline, CDR1 SGHRS and CDR2 YFSETQ. Trimming removed 0 bases from V and 2 bases from J; junction bases left unmatched: 4. The CDR3 has 15 amino acids. The CDR3 spells CASSLDGTDNYGYTF. In DNA, the CDR3 is TGCGCCAGCAGCTTGGACGGGACAGACAACTATGGCTACACCTTC. The complete variable domain, with remaining parts taken from reference TRBV5-1 and TRBJ1-2, reads KAGVTQTPRYLIKTRGQQVTLSCSPISGHRSVSWYQQTPGQGLQFLFEYFSETQRNKGNFPGRFSGRQFSNSRSEMNVSTLELGDSALYLCASSLDGTDNYGYTFGSGTRLTVV.

This clonotype was recorded many times. The chain carries TRBV4-1 and TRBJ1-4, with 7 positions matching TRBD1. CDR1 and CDR2 (germline): MGHRA, YSYEKL. The CDR3 runs to 15 residues. V shed 0 bases, J shed 8 bases, and the junction held 6 bases outside the gene matches. CDR3 amino acids: CASSQDLQGWEKLFF. In DNA, the CDR3 is TGCGCCAGCAGCCAAGATTTACAGGGGTGGGAAAAACTGTTTTTT.

This clonotype was detected ten times or more. The rearrangement links TRBV30 to TRBJ2-3; TRBD2 matches at 9 bases. The CDR3 loop spans 15 amino acids. V was clipped by 2 bases and J by 2 bases; unmatched bases: 5. Looked up from germline, CDR1 is GTSNPN and CDR2 is SVGIG (reference sequence). The CDR3 DNA is TGTGCCTGGAGTCCTGGCGGGGGGGTCACAGATACGCAGTATTTT. Protein product: CAWSPGGGVTDTQYF.

CDR3 loop: CASSGGGPYNEQFF. CDR3 nucleotides: TGCGCCAGCAGCGGGGGGGGACCCTACAATGAGCAGTTCTTC. J is TRBJ2-1 and V is TRBV10-1; 8 bases agree with TRBD2. Losses at the gene ends were 6 bases for V and 2 bases for J; bases not matched to a gene: 3. Germline-derived CDR1 and CDR2 are WNHNN and SYGVQD (reference sequence). The CDR3 extends over 14 amino acids.

Many counts were recorded for this clonotype. The chain's CDR3 is CASSQEGLQVDYGYTF. CDR3 bases: TGTGCCAGCAGCCAAGAAGGTCTACAGGTGGATTATGGCTACACCTTC. This sequence joins TRBV4-2 and TRBJ1-2; a weak D match, TRBD1 (5 bases). The V and J ends lost 0 bases and 5 bases respectively, with 16 bases between them. CDR3 length: 16 amino acids. Germline CDR1 reads LGHNA; CDR2 reads YNFKEQ.

This clonotype was counted many times. The chain combines TRBV18 with TRBJ1-2; D unresolved. Germline V lookup: CDR1 KGHSH, CDR2 LQKENI. Trimming removed 3 bases at V and 2 bases at J, with 7 bases between. The CDR3 is 13 amino acids. CDR3 in DNA: TGTGCCAGCTCACCTGACGGAAACTATGGCTACACCTTC. It translates to CASSPDGNYGYTF.

This clonotype appeared many times. This rearrangement joins TRBV5-1 to TRBJ1-1; the D gene is possibly TRBD1 (6 bases). V was trimmed by 3 bases and J by 0 bases, leaving 15 bases between them. Germline lookup yields CDR1 SGHRS and CDR2 YFSETQ. CDR3 length: 16 residues. The CDR3 nucleotides read TGCGCCAGCAGCTGGCTATTGGACAGCATGAACACTGAAGCTTTCTTT. It specifies CASSWLLDSMNTEAFF.

This clonotype has a count of ten or more. The chain joins TRBV2 to TRBJ2-1; 7 positions agree with TRBD2. CDR1 is SNHLY and CDR2 is FYNNEI in the germline V gene. Germline trimming cut 7 bases from V and 6 bases from J; bases unmatched to any gene: 12. This CDR3 is 15 amino acids long. CDR3 region: CASIDTGLPSNEQFF. As DNA, the CDR3 is TGTGCCAGCATCGACACGGGACTACCGAGCAATGAGCAGTTCTTC.